This TCR beta chain was profiled in a study of blood T cell repertoires in COVID-19 (dated by TCRdb to 2018 to 2021). Background for the entire study: Samples covering the acute and convalescent phases of COVID-19 were provided by collaborators in the United States, Italy and Spain. The material from the prospective study consisted of cDNA or gDNA derived from T cells, B-cell-depleted T cells, or PBMCs. Subjects who had been exposed to COVID-19, were actively infected with it, or had recovered from it provided the deeply sampled blood TCRbeta repertoires that made up the dataset. A freely available public database, intended as a resource for researchers studying the immune response to SARS-CoV-2, is where the repertoires were released. Samples were obtained from the ongoing ImmuneRACE study (first 160 participants) and from about 1,300 subjects provided by 6 global collaborators. A de-identified subject ID, COVID-19 status, age in years and sex were almost always included in the sample metadata. Where HLA class I and class II types were available, the types were taken from metadata supplied by the sample provider, not from assay-based typing.

Each collaborating institution followed its own protocols to collect whole blood in K2EDTA tubes. For TCRbeta analysis, collaborators shipped samples as frozen whole blood, isolated PBMCs, or DNA extracted from either of those sample types. Trimming leaves V shorter by 5 bases and J shorter by 3 bases, with the junction holding 9 bases beyond the gene matches. CDR1 LNHDA and CDR2 SQIVND are derived from the germline V gene (reference sequence). Measured from the cysteine to the phenylalanine, the CDR3 is 15 residues long. Solely the CDR3 DNA is kept, with 45 bases framed from the first base. TCRbeta CDR3 regions were amplified from genomic DNA using the immunoSEQ Assay, a bias-controlled multiplex PCR. Processing in the source paper ran as follows. Within the assay, amplification of reference gene primers was used to estimate how many nucleated cells each sample contained. To quantify the absolute abundance of each unique TCRbeta CDR3 rearrangement, sequence reads were collapsed and filtered. Productive Simpson clonality was computed per sample as the square root of Simpson's diversity index over productive rearrangements. TCRdb's version of the immuneACCESS table is confined to in-frame rearrangements and falls short of the full clone set. An unresolved V gene accounts for under half of the shortfall where checked; the remainder is of unknown origin. The V and J calls and the clone size are those of that table, but D and trimming were determined from the DNA. The sample profile shows some 90,000 clones; around 90% of them were found once. About 2.5% of the sample comes from the top ten.

The research as a whole found: How much clinical and demographic metadata was included differed by source and by participant, and the metadata was provided uncurated.

Worth noting for this clone: There is no known antigen for this receptor. It has no much larger one-base neighbor in the sample; base qualities were not kept.

The TCR originated in a man between 50 and 59 years old with acute or convalescent COVID-19. Sequenced input: peripheral blood. The rearranged segments are TRBV19 and TRBJ1-1; the central 7 bases match TRBD1. The sequence in DNA is TGTGCCAGTAGTGTTAGACAGGGTGGAGACACTGAAGCTTTCTTT. Its product reads: CASSVRQGGDTEAFF.